What follows are 18 T cell receptor beta chains derived from one specimen sequenced in a study of identical twins. TCRdb used MiXCR to reprocess the 5' RACE reads, holding one entry per CDR3 protein. The sample has 210,000 or so distinct CDR3 sequences, approximately 15% seen once. These records were also assigned to another study, of T cells expressing NK-cell markers.

Sequencing was carried out using CD8+ T cells sorted from blood. The receptors here all came from a woman between 18 and 30 years old in good health.

This clonotype turned up a few times. The CDR3 DNA is TGTGCCACCAGCAGATTGGTTAGCGGATATAGCTACAATGAGCAGTTCTTC. This gives the protein CATSRLVSGYSYNEQFF. This chain connects TRBV15 to TRBJ2-1; a weak D match, TRBD2 (6 bases). CDR3 length: 17 amino acids. Germline V gene lookup returns CDR1 LNHNV and CDR2 YYDKDF (reference sequence). Trimming stripped 2 bases from V and 3 bases from J, with 17 bases between.

The genes are TRBV6-5 and TRBJ2-1; D is unresolved. This CDR3 comprises 12 residues. Germline values: CDR1 MNHEY, CDR2 SVGAGI. Trimming pared 8 bases from V and 4 bases from J, leaving 9 bases between. CDR3 nucleotides: TGTGCCAGCGGGTATACTTACAATGAGCAGTTCTTC. It is translated as CASGYTYNEQFF.

This clonotype showed up just a few times. This chain uses TRBV3-1 with TRBJ1-1; unclear D gene. Germline V lookup: CDR1 LGHDT, CDR2 YNNKEL (reference sequence). The CDR3 contains 14 residues. V was trimmed by 1 base and J by 6 bases, leaving 12 bases between them. The CDR3 reads CASSQGLLNAEAFF. As DNA, the CDR3 is TGTGCCAGCAGCCAAGGGCTCTTAAACGCTGAAGCTTTCTTT.

This clonotype has a handful of counts. This chain uses TRBV7-9 with TRBJ2-7; 8 bases fit TRBD2. V dropped 7 bases and J dropped 3; count of bases not matched to a gene: 11. The CDR3 sequence is 15 residues long. The germline V gene has CDR1 SEHNR and CDR2 FQNEAQ (reference sequence). This CDR3 is CASTFSGGGDYEQYF. For the CDR3, the DNA is TGTGCCAGCACCTTTTCGGGGGGGGGAGACTACGAGCAGTACTTC.

This rearrangement joins TRBV4-1 to TRBJ1-2; 7 bases match TRBD1. Germline assignment: CDR1 MGHRA and CDR2 YSYEKL. CDR3 length: 16 residues. V lost 0 bases to trimming and J lost 5 bases; unmatched junction nucleotides: 9. The CDR3 DNA sequence: TGCGCCAGCAGCCAAGAAGGGGGCAGCGTACTTTATGGCTACACCTTC. It translates to CASSQEGGSVLYGYTF.

This chain joins TRBV18 and TRBJ2-3; the D gene could be TRBD1 or TRBD2 (5 bases each). Germline V lookup: CDR1 KGHSH, CDR2 LQKENI. V was cut by 2 bases and J by 3 bases, with 12 bases left in between. This CDR3 contains 15 residues. The CDR3 nucleotides are TGTGCCAGCTCACCAGGTACGGGGCGAACAGATACGCAGTATTTT. Its translation: CASSPGTGRTDTQYF. Variable domain in full (rest from reference TRBV18 and TRBJ2-3): NAGVMQNPRHLVRRRGQEARLRCSPMKGHSHVYWYRQLPEEGLKFMVYLQKENIIDESGMPKERFSAEFPKEGPSILRIQQVVRGDSAAYFCASSPGTGRTDTQYFGPGTRLTVL.

This clonotype was counted only a few times. The chain uses TRBV20-1 and TRBJ1-5; D gene ambiguous. The CDR3 totals 15 residues. Trimming took 3 bases from V and 1 from J, leaving 13 bases between them. Germline V CDR1 and CDR2: DFQATT, SNEGSKA (reference sequence). In nucleotides, the CDR3 is TGCAGTGCTAGTGGTGCAGGTGGAAGCAATCAGCCCCAGCATTTT. Its protein product is CSASGAGGSNQPQHF.

This clonotype came up many times. J is TRBJ2-5 and V is TRBV7-6, with unresolved D. Trimming removed 5 bases from V and 4 bases from J, with 17 bases in between. Germline assignment: CDR1 SGHVS and CDR2 FNYEAQ. CDR3 size: 15 residues. The CDR3 sequence is CASSLGRSPRETQYF. The CDR3 DNA is TGTGCCAGCAGCCTGGGCCGGAGCCCCCGAGAGACCCAGTACTTC.

The CDR3: CASSRHQRGGPNTGELFF. The CDR3 nucleotides are TGTGCCAGCAGCCGTCACCAGCGGGGCGGGCCGAACACCGGGGAGCTGTTTTTT. The chain has TRBV3-1 and TRBJ2-2, with TRBD2 matching over 7 bases. In germline, CDR1 is LGHDT, CDR2 YNNKEL (reference sequence). The CDR3 totals 18 residues. With V trimmed by 4 bases and J by 0 bases, 11 bases remained unmatched.

This chain joins TRBV6-5 and TRBJ2-7; D gene unclear. Trimming shortened V by 8 bases and J by 3 bases, and 8 bases separated the two germline ends. The V gene's germline CDR1 is MNHEY and CDR2 SVGAGI. The CDR3 is made up of 11 amino acids. CDR3: CASGASYEQYF. The CDR3, as DNA: TGTGCCAGCGGAGCGAGCTACGAGCAGTACTTC.

V usage is TRBV7-9 and J usage is TRBJ1-1; no clear D. The CDR3 loop spans 15 amino acids. The germline V gene encodes CDR1 SEHNR and CDR2 FQNEAQ (reference sequence). Trimming removed 0 bases at V and 0 bases at J, with 8 bases between. DNA of the CDR3: TGTGCCAGCAGCTTAGCACGCGGCATGAACACTGAAGCTTTCTTT. Translation: CASSLARGMNTEAFF. The complete variable domain, with remaining parts taken from reference TRBV7-9 and TRBJ1-1, reads DTGVSQNPRHKITKRGQNVTFRCDPISEHNRLYWYRQTLGQGPEFLTYFQNEAQLEKSRLLSDRFSAERPKGSFSTLEIQRTEQGDSAMYLCASSLARGMNTEAFFGQGTRLTVV.

This clonotype turned up a few times. V usage is TRBV4-1 and J usage is TRBJ2-1; 10 nucleotides match TRBD2. The CDR3 extends over 17 amino acids. Germline V gene data show CDR1 as MGHRA and CDR2 as YSYEKL. J was trimmed by 5 bases and V by 4 bases; bases with no gene match: 11. The CDR3: CASSPYSTSGENNEQFF. In nucleotides, the CDR3 is TGCGCCAGCAGCCCGTATTCTACTAGCGGGGAGAACAATGAGCAGTTCTTC.

This chain links TRBV14 with TRBJ1-2; 7 bases match TRBD1. The CDR3 is made up of 15 amino acids. CDR1 SGHDN and CDR2 FVKESK come from the germline V gene. V gave up 6 bases and J gave up 4 bases; unmatched junction bases: 11. The CDR3 DNA follows: TGTGCCAGCAGTGGCGACAGGGCTTGGGCCTATGGCTACACCTTC. Its protein product is CASSGDRAWAYGYTF.

The CDR3 spells CASSLDPGGPPDTQYF. CDR3 in DNA: TGCGCCAGCAGCTTGGACCCGGGAGGGCCTCCAGATACGCAGTATTTT. V usage is TRBV5-1 and J usage is TRBJ2-3, with 8 positions matching TRBD2. The J segment lost 4 bases and the V segment lost 0 bases, leaving 7 bases of the junction unmatched. The CDR3 contains 16 residues. The V gene's germline CDR1 is SGHRS and CDR2 YFSETQ.

This clonotype was counted ten times or more. The chain employs TRBV7-9 and TRBJ1-1; tentative D call: TRBD1 (6 bases). CDR3 size: 15 residues. Trimming cost V 1 base and J 4 bases, with 13 bases left between them. Germline V gene lookup returns CDR1 SEHNR and CDR2 FQNEAQ (reference sequence). The CDR3 loop is CASSLERRGGTEAFF. CDR3 coding DNA: TGTGCCAGCAGCTTAGAGAGGAGAGGGGGCACTGAAGCTTTCTTT.

This clonotype was observed many times. This chain uses TRBV27 with TRBJ2-3; D possibly corresponds to TRBD2 (5 bases). Germline V gene sequence: CDR1 MNHEY, CDR2 SMNVEV (reference sequence). V lost 4 bases and J 1 base, leaving 6 bases between the germline ends. The CDR3 length is 13 residues. The CDR3 region has the DNA TGTGCCAGCAGTTCCGGGGGCACAGATACGCAGTATTTT. It is translated as CASSSGGTDTQYF.

The chain employs TRBV29-1 and TRBJ2-1, with TRBD2 identical over 9 bases. The CDR3 runs 13 residues. Looked up from germline, CDR1 is SQVTM and CDR2 is ANQGSEA. V was clipped by 6 bases and J by 9 bases; unmatched bases: 9. The DNA of the CDR3 is TGCAGCGTGTCGTGGGGAGCGGGAGGTGAGCAGTTCTTC. Translation gives CSVSWGAGGEQFF.

V and J are TRBV12-3 or TRBV12-4 and TRBJ2-7; D ambiguous. The V end was cut by 6 bases, the J end by 5 bases, with 20 bases between. The length of the CDR3 is 15 residues. CDR3 in amino acids: CASSQTPSGVDEQYF. In DNA, the CDR3 is TGTGCCAGCAGCCAGACCCCTAGTGGGGTCGACGAGCAGTACTTC.